The source of this T cell receptor (beta chain) is a study of blood T cell repertoires in COVID-19. Study-wide background: The samples span acute and convalescent COVID-19 from the United States, Italy and Spain. The analysed material was cDNA or gDNA that came from T cells, B-cell-depleted T cells, or PBMCs.

This CDR3 comprises 13 residues. Per germline, CDR1 MNHEY and CDR2 SMNVEV (reference sequence). Trimming cost V 5 bases and J 8 bases, with 12 bases left between them. As processed by the authors: Cell counts per sample came from amplifying reference gene primers. Clones were sequenced by immunoSEQ multiplex PCR, and TCRdb holds only the in-frame ones, with some missing. Clone size and V and J calls were adopted from that table, with D and trimming inferred from the DNA. The sample gives a few hundred thousand clones, roughly 90% of which show up once; 2% to 2.5% is in the top ten. J is TRBJ1-4 and V is TRBV27; tentatively, D is TRBD1 (5 bases). Source material: peripheral blood. This receptor was obtained from a man aged 45-60 years with acute or convalescent COVID-19. CDR3 in DNA: TGTGCCAGCAGTGTAGGGGAACGGGAAAAACTGTTTTTT. Translated: CASSVGEREKLFF.